A selection of T cell receptor beta chains follows, all from one sample in a study of low-dose radiotherapy and immunotherapy resistance in tumors. TCRdb redid the calling of the reads with MiXCR, one entry per CDR3 protein. The top ten hold 6.5% to 7% of the sample, which has 50,000 or so distinct CDR3 sequences, 20% to 25% seen once. The source material was PBMCs, sampled after low-dose radiotherapy plus immunotherapy. The receptors originated from a male donor with prostate cancer. The CDR3 runs from the conserved cysteine through the conserved F or W. D genes are given only for firm matches. Clone sizes are given selectively: once, few, many, or a class where the clone is expanded.

V gene: TRBV7-8; clone size: many; J gene: TRBJ1-1; D gene: -; CDR3 DNA: TGTGCCAGCAGCTTAGTTACAGGTCCTATTTTAGCTTTCTTT; CDR3 protein: CASSLVTGPILAFF
V gene: TRBV19; clone size: many; J gene: TRBJ2-5; D gene: -; CDR3 DNA: TGTGCCAGTAGTGACGGTGGGAGCAAGGAGACCCAGTACTTC; CDR3 protein: CASSDGGSKETQYF
V gene: TRBV20-1; clone size: many; J gene: TRBJ2-7; D gene: TRBD2; CDR3 DNA: TGCAGTGCCATCGGGACTAGCGAGGCCTACGAGCAGTACTTC; CDR3 protein: CSAIGTSEAYEQYF
V gene: TRBV4-3; clone size: many; J gene: TRBJ2-7; D gene: -; CDR3 DNA: TGCGCCAGCAGCCAAAGGGCAGGGATCGACGAGCAGTACTTC; CDR3 protein: CASSQRAGIDEQYF
V gene: TRBV5-1; clone size: many; J gene: TRBJ2-3; D gene: -; CDR3 DNA: TGCGCCAGCAGCCCACAGGTCGGGGCGGGTTTAGATACGCAGTATTTT; CDR3 protein: CASSPQVGAGLDTQYF
V gene: TRBV15; clone size: many; J gene: TRBJ2-3; D gene: TRBD2; CDR3 DNA: TGTGCCACCAGCAGAGATACGACTAGCCCAGATACGCAGTATTTT; CDR3 protein: CATSRDTTSPDTQYF
V gene: TRBV6-2/TRBV6-3; clone size: many; J gene: TRBJ2-3; D gene: TRBD2; CDR3 DNA: TGTGCCAGCAGAGCGGGAGGCACAGATACGCAGTATTTT; CDR3 protein: CASRAGGTDTQYF
V gene: TRBV23-1; clone size: many; J gene: TRBJ2-2; D gene: TRBD1; CDR3 DNA: TGCGCCAGCAGTCAATCGAGGGGGACAGGGGAATCCGGGGAGCTGTTTTTT; CDR3 protein: CASSQSRGTGESGELFF
V gene: TRBV4-1; clone size: many; J gene: TRBJ2-3; D gene: TRBD1; CDR3 DNA: TGCGCCAGCAGCCAAAATACCGACAGGGGTAGCACAGATACGCAGTATTTT; CDR3 protein: CASSQNTDRGSTDTQYF
V gene: TRBV27; clone size: -; J gene: TRBJ2-1; D gene: TRBD2; CDR3 DNA: TGTGCCAGCAGCAATCTAGCGGGTGCTGGGGGTGAGCAGTTCTTC; CDR3 protein: CASSNLAGAGGEQFF
V gene: TRBV19; clone size: -; J gene: TRBJ1-6; D gene: TRBD1; CDR3 DNA: TGTGCGTCAGGGGGAGACTCACCCCTCCACTTT; CDR3 protein: CASGGDSPLHF
V gene: TRBV12-3/TRBV12-4; clone size: few; J gene: TRBJ2-1; D gene: -; CDR3 DNA: TGTGCCAGCAGCGTAGATACGGTCTCCTACAATGAGCAGTTCTTC; CDR3 protein: CASSVDTVSYNEQFF
V gene: TRBV5-1; clone size: many; J gene: TRBJ2-5; D gene: -; CDR3 DNA: TGCGCCAGCAGCTTGTTCGGGACAAGAGAGACCCAGTACTTC; CDR3 protein: CASSLFGTRETQYF
V gene: TRBV30; clone size: many; J gene: TRBJ1-5; D gene: -; CDR3 DNA: TGTGCCTGGAACCCGAGGAGTCAGCCCCAGCATTTT; CDR3 protein: CAWNPRSQPQHF
V gene: TRBV3-1; clone size: many; J gene: TRBJ1-1; D gene: -; CDR3 DNA: TGTGCCAGCAACCATCGGGCAGGGCTGAACACTGAAGCTTTCTTT; CDR3 protein: CASNHRAGLNTEAFF